This entry features one TCR beta chain sequence. The target antigen is unknown. Produced via immunoSEQ multiplex PCR; TCRdb's table is partial and in-frame only. In the table there are under 150,000 clones, less than 90% of which are singletons. The data originate from a study of cytomegalovirus exposure and HLA in healthy donors. Study-level background: The same platform was used for the 90 to 150 validation repertoires as for the approximately 730 first-cohort repertoires, as reported in a later analysis. Overall study results and limits: According to a subsequent analysis, TCR clusters identified in the first cohort showed a tendency to co-occur across the 120 or so validation repertoires. Among TCR beta chains, those listed as cytomegalovirus-associated numbered about 150. A few CMV-associated chains proved CMV antigen-specific in vitro.

Germline-derived CDR1 and CDR2 are LNHNV and YYDKDF (reference sequence). V was clipped by 0 bases and J by 4 bases; unmatched bases: 4. CDR3 length: 15 residues. The chain has TRBV15 and TRBJ2-3; 7 bases fit TRBD2. This TCR derives from a young man in good health and CMV-seronegative. The sequenced sample consisted of PBMCs. This chain's CDR3 is CATSRDAGAPDTQYF. DNA for the CDR3: TGTGCCACCAGCAGAGATGCGGGAGCCCCAGATACGCAGTATTTT.